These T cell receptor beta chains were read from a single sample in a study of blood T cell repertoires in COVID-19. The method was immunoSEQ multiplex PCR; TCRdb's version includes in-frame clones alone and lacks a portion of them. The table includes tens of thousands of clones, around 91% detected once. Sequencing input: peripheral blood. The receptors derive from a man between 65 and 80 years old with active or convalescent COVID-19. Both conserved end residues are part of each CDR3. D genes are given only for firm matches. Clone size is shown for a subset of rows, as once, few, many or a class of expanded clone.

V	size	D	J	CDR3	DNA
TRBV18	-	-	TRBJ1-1	CASSPGVGALVEAFF	TGTGCCAGCTCACCCGGAGTGGGTGCGTTGGTCGAAGCTTTCTTT
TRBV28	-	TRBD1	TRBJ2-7	CASSPPGQEKKQYF	TGTGCCAGCAGCCCACCGGGACAGGAAAAGAAGCAGTACTTC
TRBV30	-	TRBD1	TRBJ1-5	CAWSRQGGNQPQHF	TGTGCCTGGAGTAGACAGGGCGGCAATCAGCCCCAGCATTTT
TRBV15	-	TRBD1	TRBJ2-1	CATSRGGQGSRREQFF	TGTGCCACCAGCAGAGGGGGACAGGGATCGCGCCGGGAGCAGTTCTTC
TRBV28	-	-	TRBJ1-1	CASSSRAGDTEAFF	TGTGCCAGCAGTTCCCGTGCCGGGGACACTGAAGCTTTCTTT
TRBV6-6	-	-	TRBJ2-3	CASTVKSSADTQYF	TGTGCCAGCACCGTAAAGTCTAGCGCAGATACGCAGTATTTT
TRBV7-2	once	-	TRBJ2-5	CASSLTLAPEIETQYF	TGTGCCAGCAGCTTAACACTAGCCCCCGAGATAGAGACCCAGTACTTC
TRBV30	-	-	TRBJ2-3	CAWSVGWGGTDTQYF	TGTGCCTGGAGTGTCGGGTGGGGGGGCACAGATACGCAGTATTTT
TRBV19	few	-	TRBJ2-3	CASSPRRRDTQYF	TGTGCCAGTAGTCCCCGTAGGCGGGATACGCAGTATTTT
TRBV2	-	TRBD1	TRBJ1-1	CASGPRTGRGTEAFF	TGTGCCAGCGGACCTAGGACAGGGCGGGGTACTGAAGCTTTCTTT
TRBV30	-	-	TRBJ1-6	CAWSRRGGSALHF	TGTGCCTGGAGCCGACGAGGGGGTTCGGCCCTCCACTTT
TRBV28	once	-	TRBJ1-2	CASSLRGGYTF	TGTGCCAGCAGTTTACGGGGGGGCTACACCTTC
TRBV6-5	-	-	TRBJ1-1	CASSYPRKNTEAFF	TGTGCCAGCAGTTACCCGAGAAAGAACACTGAAGCTTTCTTT
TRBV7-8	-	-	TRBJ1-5	CASSLVGGGSQPQHF	TGTGCCAGCAGCTTAGTGGGGGGAGGAAGCCAGCCCCAGCATTTT
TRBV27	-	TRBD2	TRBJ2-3	CASSYSSGGAMDTQYF	TGTGCCAGCAGTTACTCTAGCGGGGGGGCGATGGATACGCAGTATTTT
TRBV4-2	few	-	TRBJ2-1	CASSQQGSSYNEQFF	TGTGCCAGCAGCCAACAGGGGAGCTCCTACAATGAGCAGTTCTTC
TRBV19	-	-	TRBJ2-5	CASSIGLQETQYF	TGTGCCAGTAGTATTGGCCTCCAAGAGACCCAGTACTTC
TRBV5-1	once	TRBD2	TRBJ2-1	CASSLWRGVTGSYNEQFF	TGCGCCAGCAGCTTGTGGCGGGGGGTTACGGGATCCTACAATGAGCAGTTCTTC
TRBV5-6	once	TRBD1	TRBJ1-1	CASTSRTGLNTEAFF	TGTGCCAGCACCTCTCGGACAGGGTTGAACACTGAAGCTTTCTTT
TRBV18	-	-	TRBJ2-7	CASSPTNRDYEQYF	TGTGCCAGCTCTCCTACGAACAGGGACTACGAGCAGTACTTC